This TCR beta chain was identified in a study of memory CD4+ T cells and cytomegalovirus serostatus. Looking at the study overall: Of the healthy Belgian adults, under 10 were CMV seropositive and 24 seronegative. General study points: The CMV-associated TCR signature appears largely within the CD4+ memory repertoire. A US-trained random forest predicted CMV serostatus with median AUC around 0.91.

The CDR3 has 11 amino acids. Germline V gene lookup returns CDR1 SEHNR and CDR2 FQNEAQ (reference sequence). V gave up 1 base and J gave up 7 bases, with 1 base separating them. TCRdb's table, derived via immunoSEQ multiplex PCR, lists solely in-frame clones and lacks some. The table shows some 60,000 clones, with roughly 77% occurring only once. Single viable CD3+CD4+CD8-CD45RO+ cells were sorted as the memory CD4+ T cells. For this clone: Antigen: not known.

The sample comprised memory CD4+ T cells from blood. The sequence derives from an adult in good health and CMV-seropositive. The rearrangement uses TRBV7-9 and TRBJ2-2; no firm D call. CDR3 sequence (DNA): TGTGCCAGCAGCTTAGACGGGGAGCTGTTTTTT. This translates into CASSLDGELFF. Complete variable domain (other parts from reference TRBV7-9 and TRBJ2-2): DTGVSQNPRHKITKRGQNVTFRCDPISEHNRLYWYRQTLGQGPEFLTYFQNEAQLEKSRLLSDRFSAERPKGSFSTLEIQRTEQGDSAMYLCASSLDGELFFGEGSRLTVL.